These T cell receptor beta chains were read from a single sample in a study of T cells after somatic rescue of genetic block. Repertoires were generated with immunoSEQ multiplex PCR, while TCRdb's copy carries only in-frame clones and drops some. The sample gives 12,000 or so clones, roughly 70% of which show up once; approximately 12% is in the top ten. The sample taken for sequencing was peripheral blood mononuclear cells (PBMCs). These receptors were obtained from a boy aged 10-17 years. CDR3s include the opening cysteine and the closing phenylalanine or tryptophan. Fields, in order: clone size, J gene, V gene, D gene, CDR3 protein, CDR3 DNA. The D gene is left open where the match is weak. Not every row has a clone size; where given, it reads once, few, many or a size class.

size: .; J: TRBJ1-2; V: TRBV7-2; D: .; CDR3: CASSLWGSYGYTF; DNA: TGTGCCAGCAGCTTATGGGGAAGCTATGGCTACACCTTC
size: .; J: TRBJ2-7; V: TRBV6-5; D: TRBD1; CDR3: CASSYSRDRIYEQYF; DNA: TGTGCCAGCAGTTACTCGAGGGACAGGATCTACGAGCAGTACTTC
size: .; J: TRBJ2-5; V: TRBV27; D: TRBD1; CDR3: CASSTDREETQYF; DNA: TGTGCCAGCAGTACGGACAGGGAAGAGACCCAGTACTTC
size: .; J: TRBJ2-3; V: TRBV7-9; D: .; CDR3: CASSLAGSGSTDTQYF; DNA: TGTGCCAGCAGCTTAGCTGGGAGCGGTAGCACAGATACGCAGTATTTT
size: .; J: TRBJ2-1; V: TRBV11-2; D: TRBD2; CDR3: CASSLEGLAGGRGEQFF; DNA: TGTGCCAGCAGCTTAGAGGGACTAGCGGGAGGTCGAGGCGAGCAGTTCTTC
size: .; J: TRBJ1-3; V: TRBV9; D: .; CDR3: CASSVVAGVGNTIYF; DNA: TGTGCCAGCAGCGTAGTTGCAGGGGTTGGAAACACCATATATTTT
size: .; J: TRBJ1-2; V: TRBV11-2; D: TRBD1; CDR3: CASSLGTGAGYTF; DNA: TGTGCCAGCAGCCTTGGGACAGGGGCTGGCTACACCTTC
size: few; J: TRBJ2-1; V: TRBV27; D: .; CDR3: CASSLGLSLYNEQFF; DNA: TGTGCCAGCAGTTTGGGCCTTTCTTTGTACAATGAGCAGTTCTTC
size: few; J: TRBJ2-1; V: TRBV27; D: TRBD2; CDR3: CASRGLAGGDNEQFF; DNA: TGTGCCAGCAGGGGGCTAGCGGGCGGGGACAATGAGCAGTTCTTC
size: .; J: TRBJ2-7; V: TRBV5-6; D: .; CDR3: CASSWTGITYEQYF; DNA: TGTGCCAGCAGCTGGACGGGAATAACCTACGAGCAGTACTTC
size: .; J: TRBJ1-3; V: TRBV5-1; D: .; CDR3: CASSLASQAAGNTIYF; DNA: TGCGCCAGCAGCTTGGCCAGTCAGGCCGCTGGAAACACCATATATTTT
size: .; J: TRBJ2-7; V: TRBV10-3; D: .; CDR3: CAIAWTTTKSYEQYF; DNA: TGTGCCATCGCCTGGACTACCACCAAGTCCTACGAGCAGTACTTC
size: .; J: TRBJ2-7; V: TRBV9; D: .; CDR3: CASSVDHGSYEQYF; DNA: TGTGCCAGCAGCGTAGATCACGGCTCCTACGAGCAGTACTTC
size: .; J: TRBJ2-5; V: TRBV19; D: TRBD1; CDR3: CASSPGTGGKGETQYF; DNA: TGTGCCAGTAGTCCCGGGACAGGGGGCAAGGGAGAGACCCAGTACTTC
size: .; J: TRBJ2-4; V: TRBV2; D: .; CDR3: CASSPWEVLAKNIQYF; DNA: TGTGCCAGCAGTCCGTGGGAGGTACTAGCCAAAAACATTCAGTACTTC
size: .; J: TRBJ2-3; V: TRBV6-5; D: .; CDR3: CASRTWGLDTQYF; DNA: TGTGCCAGCAGAACATGGGGCCTCGATACGCAGTATTTT
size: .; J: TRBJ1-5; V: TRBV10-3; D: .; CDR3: CAISGADSNQPQHF; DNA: TGTGCCATCAGTGGGGCAGATAGCAATCAGCCCCAGCATTTT
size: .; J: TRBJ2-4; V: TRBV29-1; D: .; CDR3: CSVDWQNIQYF; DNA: TGCAGCGTTGATTGGCAAAACATTCAGTACTTC
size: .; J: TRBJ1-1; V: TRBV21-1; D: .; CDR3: CASRSYTIRTEAFF; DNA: TGTGCCAGCAGGTCATACACAATTCGCACTGAAGCTTTCTTT
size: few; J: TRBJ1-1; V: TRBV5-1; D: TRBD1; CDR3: CASSPPPGGNTEAFF; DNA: TGCGCCAGCAGCCCCCCGCCAGGGGGGAACACTGAAGCTTTCTTT
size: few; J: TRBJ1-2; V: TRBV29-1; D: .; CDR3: CSVDGGGYTF; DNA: TGCAGCGTTGACGGGGGCGGCTACACCTTC
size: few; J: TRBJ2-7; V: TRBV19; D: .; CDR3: CASSSLPGYEQYF; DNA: TGTGCCAGTAGTAGCCTACCCGGCTACGAGCAGTACTTC
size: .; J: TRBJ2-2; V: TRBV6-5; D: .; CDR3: CASSISGSGELFF; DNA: TGTGCCAGCAGCATTTCAGGGTCCGGGGAGCTGTTTTTT
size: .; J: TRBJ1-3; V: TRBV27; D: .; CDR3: CASSSQGPLSGNTIYF; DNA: TGTGCCAGCAGTTCCCAGGGTCCCCTCTCTGGAAACACCATATATTTT
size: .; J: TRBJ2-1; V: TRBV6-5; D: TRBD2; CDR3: CASSPSGRGEGQFF; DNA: TGTGCCAGCAGCCCTAGCGGGAGAGGGGAGGGGCAGTTCTTC
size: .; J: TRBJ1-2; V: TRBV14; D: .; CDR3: CASSQETGSYGYTF; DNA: TGTGCCAGCAGCCAAGAGACAGGTAGCTATGGCTACACCTTC
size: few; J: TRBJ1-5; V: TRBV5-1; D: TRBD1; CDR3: CASSLEGGGQPQHF; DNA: TGCGCCAGCAGCTTGGAAGGGGGCGGTCAGCCCCAGCATTTT
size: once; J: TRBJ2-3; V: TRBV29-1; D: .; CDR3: CSVREGRGTDTQYF; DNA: TGCAGCGTTAGAGAGGGAAGGGGCACAGATACGCAGTATTTT
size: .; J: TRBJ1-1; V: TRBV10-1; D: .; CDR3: CASSRWRNTEAFF; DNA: TGCGCCAGCAGCCGTTGGAGGAACACTGAAGCTTTCTTT
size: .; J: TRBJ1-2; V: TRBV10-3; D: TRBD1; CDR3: CAISDGRTGRGDRGYTF; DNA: TGTGCCATCAGTGACGGACGGACAGGGAGGGGGGATAGAGGCTACACCTTC
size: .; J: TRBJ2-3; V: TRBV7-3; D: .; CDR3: CASSLAGSEGTDTQYF; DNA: TGTGCCAGCAGCTTAGCGGGATCCGAGGGGACAGATACGCAGTATTTT
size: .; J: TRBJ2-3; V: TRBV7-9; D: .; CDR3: CASSLNSAPGTQYF; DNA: TGTGCCAGCAGCTTGAACAGTGCTCCAGGTACGCAGTATTTT
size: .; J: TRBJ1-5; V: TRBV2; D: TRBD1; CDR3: CASKGQGEEPQHF; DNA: TGTGCCAGCAAGGGGCAGGGGGAGGAGCCCCAGCATTTT
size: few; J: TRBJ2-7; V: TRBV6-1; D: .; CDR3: CASSDHRGKRTYEQYF; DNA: TGTGCCAGCAGTGACCATCGGGGGAAGAGGACCTACGAGCAGTACTTC
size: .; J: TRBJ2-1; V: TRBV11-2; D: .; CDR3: CASSLSTAGPNEQFF; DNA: TGTGCCAGCAGCTTATCAACCGCCGGGCCCAATGAGCAGTTCTTC
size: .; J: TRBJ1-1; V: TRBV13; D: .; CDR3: CASSFRGGDTEAFF; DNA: TGTGCCAGCAGCTTCAGAGGGGGGGACACTGAAGCTTTCTTT
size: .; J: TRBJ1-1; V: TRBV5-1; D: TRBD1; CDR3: CASSFPNTGGNTEAFF; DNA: TGCGCCAGCAGCTTCCCTAATACAGGGGGCAACACTGAAGCTTTCTTT
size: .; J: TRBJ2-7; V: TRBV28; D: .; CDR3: CASSFQGRSYEQYF; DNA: TGTGCCAGCAGTTTCCAGGGGAGGTCCTACGAGCAGTACTTC
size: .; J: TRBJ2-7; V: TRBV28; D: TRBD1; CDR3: CASSPPGQGDYEQYF; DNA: TGTGCCAGCAGTCCACCGGGACAGGGAGACTACGAGCAGTACTTC
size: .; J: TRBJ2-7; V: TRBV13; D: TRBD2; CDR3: CASSSQRGFLEQYF; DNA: TGTGCCAGCAGCTCGCAGCGGGGGTTCCTCGAGCAGTACTTC
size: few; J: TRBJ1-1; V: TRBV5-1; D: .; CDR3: CASSVALGTEAFF; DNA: TGCGCCAGCAGCGTCGCCCTGGGGACTGAAGCTTTCTTT
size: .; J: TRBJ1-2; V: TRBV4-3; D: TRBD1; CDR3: CASSFPGQGVSGYTF; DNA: TGCGCCAGCAGCTTCCCGGGACAGGGAGTCTCTGGCTACACCTTC
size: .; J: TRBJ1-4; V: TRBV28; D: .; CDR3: CATRSPGVSTNEKLFF; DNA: TGTGCCACCAGGTCCCCAGGGGTGTCAACTAATGAAAAACTGTTTTTT
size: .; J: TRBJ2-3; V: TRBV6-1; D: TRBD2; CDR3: CASGTGTSFTDTQYF; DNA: TGTGCCAGCGGCACTGGGACTAGCTTCACAGATACGCAGTATTTT
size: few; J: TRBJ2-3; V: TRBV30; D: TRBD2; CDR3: CAASGNTDTQYF; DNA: TGTGCTGCTAGCGGGAACACAGATACGCAGTATTTT
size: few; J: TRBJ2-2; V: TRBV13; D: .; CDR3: CASSSEGASTSNTGELFF; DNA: TGTGCCAGCAGTTCCGAGGGCGCTAGCACCTCGAACACCGGGGAGCTGTTTTTT
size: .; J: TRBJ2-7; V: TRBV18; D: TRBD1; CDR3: CASSPAGAGGNYEQYF; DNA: TGTGCCAGCTCACCAGCCGGGGCAGGGGGCAACTACGAGCAGTACTTC
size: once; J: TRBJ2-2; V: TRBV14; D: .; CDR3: CASSQGRGGKATGELFF; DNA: TGTGCCAGCAGCCAAGGGCGAGGAGGGAAAGCTACCGGGGAGCTGTTTTTT
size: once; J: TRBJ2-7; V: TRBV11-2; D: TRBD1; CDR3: CASSLTGGRREQYF; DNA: TGTGCCAGCAGCTTAACAGGGGGCCGCCGGGAGCAGTACTTC
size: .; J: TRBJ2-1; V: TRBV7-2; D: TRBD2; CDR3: CASSLFGIAGGYSYNEQFF; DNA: TGTGCCAGCAGCTTGTTTGGGATAGCGGGAGGCTACAGTTACAATGAGCAGTTCTTC